This T cell receptor (beta chain) comes out of a study of CD8 T cells in ankylosing spondylitis. General study points: What seemed typical of ankylosing spondylitis blood was a TCR beta motif built from several highly homologous variants. Disease-associated clones were CD8+ and fairly uncommon in peripheral blood.

Per germline, CDR1 SGHRS and CDR2 YFSETQ. This CDR3 is 15 amino acids long. Deletions cut 0 bases from V and 4 bases from J, with 11 bases between. The authors made TCR beta libraries by quantitative 5'-RACE with molecular barcodes. TCRdb fed the 5' RACE reads into MiXCR, producing one record per CDR3 protein. The table lists a few hundred thousand distinct CDR3 sequences, around 20% of them singletons. Concerning this clonotype itself: Its antigen is not known.

The sample taken for sequencing was blood, either unsorted or a sorted T cell fraction (not recorded which). The V call is TRBV5-1, the J call TRBJ1-3; possible D gene TRBD1, 6 bases. The receptor's source is a male donor with ankylosing spondylitis. The CDR3: CASSLVTGWGNTIYF. The CDR3 nucleotides read TGCGCCAGCAGCTTGGTAACAGGGTGGGGAAACACCATATATTTT. Together with reference TRBV5-1 and TRBJ1-3, the CDR3 gives the full variable domain: KAGVTQTPRYLIKTRGQQVTLSCSPISGHRSVSWYQQTPGQGLQFLFEYFSETQRNKGNFPGRFSGRQFSNSRSEMNVSTLELGDSALYLCASSLVTGWGNTIYFGEGSWLTVV.